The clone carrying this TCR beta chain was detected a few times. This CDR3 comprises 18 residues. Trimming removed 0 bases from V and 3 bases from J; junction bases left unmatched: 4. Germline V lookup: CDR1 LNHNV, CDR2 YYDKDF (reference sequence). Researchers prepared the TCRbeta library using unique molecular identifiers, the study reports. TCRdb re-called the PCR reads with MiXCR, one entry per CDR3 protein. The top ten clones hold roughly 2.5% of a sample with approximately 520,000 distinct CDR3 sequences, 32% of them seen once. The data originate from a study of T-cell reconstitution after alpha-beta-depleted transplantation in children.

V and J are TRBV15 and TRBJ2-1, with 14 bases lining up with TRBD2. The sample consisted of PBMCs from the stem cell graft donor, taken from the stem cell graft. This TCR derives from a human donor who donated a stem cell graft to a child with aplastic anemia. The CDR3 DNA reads TGTGCCACCAGCAGAGATAGGGGACTAGCGGGAGTCTACAATGAGCAGTTCTTC. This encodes CATSRDRGLAGVYNEQFF. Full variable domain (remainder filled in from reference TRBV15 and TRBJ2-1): DAMVIQNPRYQVTQFGKPVTLSCSQTLNHNVMYWYQQKSSQAPKLLFHYYDKDFNNEADTPDNFQSRRPNTSFCFLDIRSPGLGDTAMYLCATSRDRGLAGVYNEQFFGPGTRLTVL.